This T cell receptor beta chain was retrieved from a study of blood T cell repertoires in COVID-19 (dated by TCRdb to 2020 to 2022). Study-level background: Samples covering the acute and convalescent phases of COVID-19 were provided by collaborators in the United States, Italy and Spain. The material from the prospective study consisted of cDNA or gDNA derived from T cells, B-cell-depleted T cells, or PBMCs. Deeply sampled blood TCRbeta repertoires from subjects exposed to, actively infected with, or recovered from COVID-19 were included in the dataset. A freely available public database, intended as a resource for researchers studying the immune response to SARS-CoV-2, is where the repertoires were released. The samples were drawn from two sources: the first 160 participants of the ongoing ImmuneRACE study, and 1,000 to 1,500 subjects contributed by 6 global collaborators. The sample metadata nearly always contained a de-identified subject ID, COVID-19 status, age in years and sex. Where available, HLA class I and class II types were obtained from metadata supplied by the sample provider rather than from assay-based typing. Paper-wide results and their limitations: How much clinical and demographic metadata was included differed by source and by participant, and the metadata was provided uncurated.

A note on this clone: Its antigen is still unknown. Nothing much larger sits one base from this clone, and base qualities are not available.

TCRbeta CDR3 regions were amplified from genomic DNA by means of the immunoSEQ Assay, a bias-controlled multiplex PCR. Regarding the original processing steps: Nucleated cell counts per sample were estimated from amplification of reference gene primers within the assay. Sequence reads were collapsed and filtered to measure the absolute abundance of every unique TCRbeta CDR3 rearrangement. For each sample, productive Simpson clonality was calculated as the square root of Simpson's diversity index over productive rearrangements. TCRdb took over this immuneACCESS table, retaining in-frame rearrangements with V and J assigned. Such tables are incomplete; in checked studies, under half of the missing clones stem from an unresolved V gene, and the remainder is unexplained. Clone size and V and J calls were adopted from that table, with D and trimming inferred from the DNA. This sample holds 200,000 to 300,000 clones; about four fifths were observed only once. The top ten constitute 4% to 5% of the sample.

The CDR3 holds 14 amino acids from the cysteine to the phenylalanine. The retained sequence is limited to the CDR3, 42 bases, with the frame set at the first base. Sequences LGHDT (CDR1) and YNNKEL (CDR2) are obtained from the germline V gene (reference sequence). Trimming costs V 5 bases and J 4 bases, and their ends lie 12 bases apart. Each collaborating institution followed its own protocols to collect whole blood in K2EDTA tubes. For TCRbeta analysis, collaborators shipped samples as frozen whole blood, isolated PBMCs, or DNA extracted from either of those sample types. This sequence originates from a woman in her 70s with acute or convalescent COVID-19. Sequencing was done on a sample of peripheral blood. Recombination linked TRBV3-1 (or the pseudogene TRBV3-2) to TRBJ1-5, with the D gene uncertain. Here is the DNA: TGTGCCAGCAGCTACAGCCGAGGGAATCAGCCCCAGCATTTT. It encodes CASSYSRGNQPQHF.